Listed here is a single T cell receptor beta chain. This entry belongs to a study of T cell changes during pregnancy in multiple sclerosis. Generated by immunoSEQ multiplex PCR, the TCRdb table keeps only in-frame clones and is missing some. The sample has tens of thousands of clones; 90% are singletons. The CDR3 totals 14 residues. Germline V CDR1 and CDR2: SNHLY, FYNNEI. Trimming removed 10 bases from V and 4 bases from J; junction bases left unmatched: 11. The sequencing here drew on CD8+ T cells from peripheral blood mononuclear cells, taken before pregnancy. The TCR comes from a female donor with multiple sclerosis, enrolled in a pregnancy study. The J gene is TRBJ1-2, the V gene TRBV2, with 8 bases aligning to TRBD1. CDR3 nucleotide sequence: TGTGCCATCATCATTCGGGACAGGTCCTATGGCTACACCTTC. The encoded protein is CAIIIRDRSYGYTF.